The rows below give T cell receptor beta chains drawn from one sample of a study of cytomegalovirus exposure and HLA in healthy donors. The method was immunoSEQ multiplex PCR; TCRdb's version includes in-frame clones alone and lacks a portion of them. The top ten clones hold 12% of a sample with over 95,000 clones, roughly 76% of them seen once. Specimen: PBMCs. The receptors come from a woman in her thirties or forties in good health and CMV-seropositive. Each CDR3 is given with its conserved first and last residue. The D gene is left open where the match is weak. A row's size may be missing; if present it is once, few, many or a size class.

>NA|TRBD1|TRBJ1-6|TRBV6-5
TGTGCCAGCAGTTGGGGACAGATTAATTCACCCCTCCACTTT
CASSWGQINSPLHF
>NA|NA|TRBJ2-1|TRBV2
TGTGCCAGCAGCGGCGGAGTTGAGCAGTTCTTC
CASSGGVEQFF
>once|TRBD2|TRBJ2-3|TRBV18
TGTGCCAGCTCTGAGCGGGGGTTTTCCACAGATACGCAGTATTTT
CASSERGFSTDTQYF
>NA|TRBD1|TRBJ1-3|TRBV7-8
TGTGCCAGCAGCTTAGTACCAAGGACAGGCACAAACACCATATATTTT
CASSLVPRTGTNTIYF
>NA|NA|TRBJ2-5|TRBV30
TGTGCCTGGAGTTTAGGACAGCAAGAGACCCAGTACTTC
CAWSLGQQETQYF
>NA|NA|TRBJ1-1|TRBV11-2
TGTGCCAGCACCGCCCAGATTCTCCTGAACACTGAAGCTTTCTTT
CASTAQILLNTEAFF
>NA|NA|TRBJ1-2|TRBV30
TGTGCCTGGAGTCCCCCAGGTGTCTATGGCTACACCTTC
CAWSPPGVYGYTF
>NA|NA|TRBJ1-5|TRBV29-1
TGCAGCGTCCTCGGGGAGGGAGGGCAGCCCCAGCATTTT
CSVLGEGGQPQHF
>NA|TRBD2|TRBJ2-3|TRBV5-4
TGTGCCAGCAGCCGGGGACTAGCTATGGCCACAGATACGCAGTATTTT
CASSRGLAMATDTQYF
>NA|NA|TRBJ2-5|TRBV2
TGTGCCAGCGCCCAACGGGACTCTAAAGAGACCCAGTACTTC
CASAQRDSKETQYF
>NA|TRBD1|TRBJ1-2|TRBV19
TGTGCCAGTAGTATAGGGACAGGGATATATGGCTACACCTTC
CASSIGTGIYGYTF
>NA|NA|TRBJ1-1|TRBV6-5
TGTGCCAGCAGTTATATGGGACAAATGAACACTGAAGCTTTCTTT
CASSYMGQMNTEAFF
>few|TRBD2|TRBJ2-1|TRBV4-1
TGCGCCAGCAGCCTCGTTACAGCGGGGGGGCAGGGTGAGCAGTTCTTC
CASSLVTAGGQGEQFF
>NA|NA|TRBJ2-1|TRBV25-1
TGTGCCAGCAGTGAATATGAAGGGAGGTACAATGAGCAGTTCTTC
CASSEYEGRYNEQFF
>NA|NA|TRBJ1-3|TRBV30
TGTGCCTGGAGTGTACACGGAAACACCATATATTTT
CAWSVHGNTIYF
>few|TRBD2|TRBJ2-3|TRBV30
TGTGCCTCTAGCGGGGGAGGAGATACGCAGTATTTT
CASSGGGDTQYF
>once|NA|TRBJ1-2|TRBV30
TGTGCCTGGAGTGTACGAGGGGGTGACTATGGCTACACCTTC
CAWSVRGGDYGYTF
>NA|TRBD1|TRBJ1-2|TRBV6-1
TGTGCCAGCACTGCGACAGGGGGCGACTATGGCTACACCTTC
CASTATGGDYGYTF
>NA|NA|TRBJ1-2|TRBV19
TGTGCCAGTAGTATACCCCCGGACAGTTCGTGGGGCTACACCTTC
CASSIPPDSSWGYTF
>NA|NA|TRBJ2-5|TRBV30
TGTGCCTGGAGTGTAAGGCGGGGGCGACAAGAGACCCAGTACTTC
CAWSVRRGRQETQYF
>few|TRBD2|TRBJ2-3|TRBV5-4
TGTGCCAGCAGTCCCGGGACTAGCCGAACAGATACGCAGTATTTT
CASSPGTSRTDTQYF
>NA|NA|TRBJ1-6|TRBV7-8
TGTGCCAGCAGCTTACTCGACAGCTTCAGCTCCTATAATTCACCCCTCCACTTT
CASSLLDSFSSYNSPLHF
>few|NA|TRBJ2-2|TRBV30
TGTGCCTGGAGTGGAGGGAGTGGCAGAGGGTCAACCACCGGGGAGCTGTTTTTT
CAWSGGSGRGSTTGELFF
>few|TRBD1|TRBJ1-2|TRBV5-6
TGTGCCAGCACCATTACGGGACAGGCCAACTATGGCTACACCTTC
CASTITGQANYGYTF
>NA|TRBD1|TRBJ2-7|TRBV6-6
TGTGCCAGCAGTCTGGAAGGGGGCGTCTACGAGCAGTACTTC
CASSLEGGVYEQYF
>NA|TRBD1|TRBJ2-6|TRBV11-2
TGTGCCAGCAGCAGCCTCCGGGACAGACGCTTCTCTGGGGCCAACGTCCTGACTTTC
CASSSLRDRRFSGANVLTF
>NA|NA|TRBJ2-5|TRBV27
TGTGCCAGCAGTTTTTTAGACACGTTATCGAAAGAGACCCAGTACTTC
CASSFLDTLSKETQYF
>NA|NA|TRBJ1-5|TRBV19
TGTGCCAGTACGGGGGAGGCTCGACAGCCCCAGCATTTT
CASTGEARQPQHF
>few|NA|TRBJ1-1|TRBV11-2
TGTGCCAGCAGCTTAGGAGGGCCTGAAGCTTTCTTT
CASSLGGPEAFF
>once|TRBD1|TRBJ1-5|TRBV29-1
TGCAGCGTTGGTGGGACAGGGGGCGGAGGGTCGGAGCCCCAGCATTTT
CSVGGTGGGGSEPQHF
>NA|NA|TRBJ1-1|TRBV6-5
TGTGCCAGCAGTTACTCGAAGGCAGGGGTGGACACTGAAGCTTTCTTT
CASSYSKAGVDTEAFF
>NA|NA|TRBJ2-1|TRBV19
TGTGCCAGTAGTATTGGCAGGGCCCCCTACAATGAGCAGTTCTTC
CASSIGRAPYNEQFF
>NA|NA|TRBJ2-1|TRBV11-2
TGTGCCAGCAGCTCCAGTGGTGAGCAGTTCTTC
CASSSSGEQFF
>NA|NA|TRBJ1-1|TRBV5-1
TGCGCCAGCAGCCAGCAGGGTGGGGGGGACACTGAAGCTTTCTTT
CASSQQGGGDTEAFF
>NA|NA|TRBJ1-3|TRBV4-1
TGCGCCAGCAGCCCCACAGTAGAAGTGTTGACCGGAGGGGGAAACACCATATATTTT
CASSPTVEVLTGGGNTIYF